Listed below are T cell receptor beta chains from one sample, sequenced in a study of identical twins. TCRdb re-called the 5' RACE reads with MiXCR, one entry per CDR3 protein. Of around 1.7 million distinct CDR3 sequences in the sample, about 32% were seen once. What was sequenced was cord blood. The receptors were sampled from a newborn girl in good health. Both conserved end residues are part of each CDR3. Each record gives: V gene, D gene, J gene, clone size, CDR3 DNA, CDR3 protein. A D gene is named only where the DNA matches it firmly. Some rows mark clone size as missing; the rest say once, few, many or name a class of expanded clone.

TRBV12-3/TRBV12-4	TRBD1	TRBJ2-1	NA	TGTGCCAGCAGTTGGGGACAGGGGGTCGATGAGCAGTTCTTC	CASSWGQGVDEQFF
TRBV28	TRBD2	TRBJ2-1	NA	TGTGCCAGCAGTTTTTCGGGGGGACTAGCGGGAGCGAGTGAGCAGTTCTTC	CASSFSGGLAGASEQFF
TRBV10-3	TRBD1	TRBJ1-1	NA	TGTGCCATCAGTGCTGACAGGGGATATGAAGCTTTCTTT	CAISADRGYEAFF
TRBV2	TRBD2	TRBJ2-7	NA	TGTGCCAGCAGTGATTTCCCGGCGTCCGGGGGGGCCCAGTACTTC	CASSDFPASGGAQYF
TRBV3-1	NA	TRBJ1-5	once	TGTGCCAGCAGCCGGGCTAATAGCAATCAGCCCCAGCATTTT	CASSRANSNQPQHF
TRBV3-1	TRBD2	TRBJ2-7	few	TGTGCCAGCAGCCAAGCTAGCGGGGGGGTTCTAGAGCAGTACTTC	CASSQASGGVLEQYF
TRBV5-1	NA	TRBJ2-3	few	TGCGCCAGCAGCCCACCACCGGACACAGATACGCAGTATTTT	CASSPPPDTDTQYF
TRBV12-3/TRBV12-4	NA	TRBJ1-2	NA	TGTGCCAGCAGAGCCCAGACGGATGGCTACACCTTC	CASRAQTDGYTF
TRBV6-6	NA	TRBJ1-2	NA	TGTGCCAGCCGTACAGGTCGGACTTGGGGCTACACCTTC	CASRTGRTWGYTF
TRBV20-1	TRBD2	TRBJ2-7	once	TGCAGTGCTAGAGAGCTACTACTAGCGGGGTCCTACGAGCAGTACTTC	CSARELLLAGSYEQYF
TRBV20-1	NA	TRBJ2-7	NA	TGCAGTGCTAGACAACAGGGGAGGAACGAGCAGTACTTC	CSARQQGRNEQYF
TRBV5-1	NA	TRBJ2-7	NA	TGCGCCAGCAGCTCCCGGGACTCGTCCACCTACGAGCAGTACTTC	CASSSRDSSTYEQYF
TRBV29-1	NA	TRBJ1-2	NA	TGCAGCGTCCCCCCTAAGGGGATGGCTAACTATTGCTACACCTTC	CSVPPKGMANYCYTF
TRBV20-1	NA	TRBJ1-5	few	TGCAGTGCTAGAGATTGGGGGGCTAGGAATCAGCCCCAGCATTTT	CSARDWGARNQPQHF
TRBV7-2	TRBD2	TRBJ2-7	few	TGTGCCAGCAGCTTAGCGTCAACTAGCGGGAGTTCCTACGAGCAGTACTTC	CASSLASTSGSSYEQYF
TRBV11-2	NA	TRBJ2-1	NA	TGTGCCAGCAGCCTTAGGATGCCGATGGCAGGCGAGTTAGGGTTCTTC	CASSLRMPMAGELGFF
TRBV24-1	TRBD1	TRBJ1-5	NA	TGTGCCACCAGTGATTTCAAGGGGGCGGATCAGCCCCAGCATTTT	CATSDFKGADQPQHF
TRBV6-6	TRBD1	TRBJ1-5	NA	TGTGCCAGCAGTTACGGACAGGGTTGGAATCAGCCCCAGCATTTT	CASSYGQGWNQPQHF
TRBV20-1	NA	TRBJ2-1	few	TGCAGTGCTAGAGATCTTGGCGCCTATTACAATGAGCAGTTCTTC	CSARDLGAYYNEQFF
TRBV11-2	NA	TRBJ2-1	NA	TGTGCCAGCAGCTCCTGGACTACAGCGAAGCCTTTTAACAATTCCCTCCGCTACAATGAGCAGTTCTTC	CASSSWTTAKPFNNSLRYNEQFF
TRBV20-1	TRBD2	TRBJ2-3	few	TGCAGTGCTAGGAGACTAGCTGCGTCTAGCACAGATACGCAGTATTTT	CSARRLAASSTDTQYF
TRBV20-1	NA	TRBJ2-3	NA	TGCAGTGCTAGACGCCCTCTCACAGATACGCAGTATTTT	CSARRPLTDTQYF
TRBV3-1	NA	TRBJ2-7	NA	TGTGCCAGCAGCCAATCAGGTCTCCCATCTTTCTCCTACGAGCAGTACTTC	CASSQSGLPSFSYEQYF
TRBV18	TRBD2	TRBJ2-1	NA	TGTGCCAGCTCACCGTCGGTAGCGGGGTACAATGAGCAGTTCTTC	CASSPSVAGYNEQFF
TRBV12-1	NA	TRBJ2-3	once	TGTGCCAGCAGCTTTGATCTAGCGGGAAGGCCAGATACGCAGTATTTT	CASSFDLAGRPDTQYF
TRBV3-1	NA	TRBJ2-7	NA	TGTGCCAGCAGCTATACCCTATCCGGCACCTACGAGCAGTACTTC	CASSYTLSGTYEQYF
TRBV3-1	TRBD2	TRBJ2-1	few	TGTGCCAGCAGCCCCGGGACTAGCATATATGAGCAGTTCTTC	CASSPGTSIYEQFF
TRBV7-2	TRBD1	TRBJ2-7	NA	TGTGCCGGCAGCTTATGGCAGGGGGACAGCGAGCAGTACTTC	CAGSLWQGDSEQYF